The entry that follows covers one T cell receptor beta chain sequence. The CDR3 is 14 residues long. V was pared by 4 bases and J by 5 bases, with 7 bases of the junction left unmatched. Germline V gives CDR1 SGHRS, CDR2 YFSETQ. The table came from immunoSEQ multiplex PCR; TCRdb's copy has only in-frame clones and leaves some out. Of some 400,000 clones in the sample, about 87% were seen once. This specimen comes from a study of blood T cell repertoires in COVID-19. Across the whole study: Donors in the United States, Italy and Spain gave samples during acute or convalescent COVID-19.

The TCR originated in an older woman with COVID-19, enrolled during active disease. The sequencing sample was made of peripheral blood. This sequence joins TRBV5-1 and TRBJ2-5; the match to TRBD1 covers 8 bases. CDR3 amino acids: CASSEQGVAETQYF. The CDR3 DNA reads TGCGCCAGCAGCGAACAGGGGGTGGCGGAGACCCAGTACTTC.